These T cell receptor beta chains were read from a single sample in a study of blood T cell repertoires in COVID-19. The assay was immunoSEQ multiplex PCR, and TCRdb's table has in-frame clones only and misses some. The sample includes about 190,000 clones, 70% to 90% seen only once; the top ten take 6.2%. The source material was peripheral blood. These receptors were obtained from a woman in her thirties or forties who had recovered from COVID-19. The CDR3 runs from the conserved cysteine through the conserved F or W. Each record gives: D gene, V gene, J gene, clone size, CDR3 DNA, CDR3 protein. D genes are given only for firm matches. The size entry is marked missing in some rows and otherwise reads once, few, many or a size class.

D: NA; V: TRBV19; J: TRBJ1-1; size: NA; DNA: TGTGCCAGTAAGAGGGTACTCTCCATGGACACTGAAGCTTTCTTT; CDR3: CASKRVLSMDTEAFF
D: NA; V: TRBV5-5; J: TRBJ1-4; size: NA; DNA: TGTGCCAGCAGCTTGGGGATGGGGTCAGGGGCGCGTGACTTT; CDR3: CASSLGMGSGARDF
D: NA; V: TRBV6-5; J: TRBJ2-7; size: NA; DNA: TGTGCCAGCAGTCTGGTCAGGGGTTACGAGCAGTACTTC; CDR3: CASSLVRGYEQYF
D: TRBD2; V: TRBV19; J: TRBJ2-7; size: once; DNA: TGTGCCAGTAGTAGGGGGAGCGGGGGACACTACGAGCAGTACTTC; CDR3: CASSRGSGGHYEQYF
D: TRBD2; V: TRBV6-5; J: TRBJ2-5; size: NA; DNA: TGTGCCAGCAGACGCGGACTAGCCAAAATTCTTCCCCAGTACTTC; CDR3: CASRRGLAKILPQYF
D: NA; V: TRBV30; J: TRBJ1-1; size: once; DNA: TGTGCCTGGATACGGGGGGACGGGAACACTGAAGCTTTCTTT; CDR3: CAWIRGDGNTEAFF
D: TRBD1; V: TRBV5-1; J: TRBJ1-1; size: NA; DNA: TGCGCCAGCAGCGCCACTGGGACAGGGGCTACTGAAGCTTTCTTT; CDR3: CASSATGTGATEAFF
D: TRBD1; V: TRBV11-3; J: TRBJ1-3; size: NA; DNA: TGTGCCAGCAGCCCGGGAGGACAGGGTGGAAACACCATATATTTT; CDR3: CASSPGGQGGNTIYF
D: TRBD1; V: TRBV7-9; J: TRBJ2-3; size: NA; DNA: TGTGCCAGCAGCTTACAGGCGACAGGGTCAGATACGCAGTATTTT; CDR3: CASSLQATGSDTQYF
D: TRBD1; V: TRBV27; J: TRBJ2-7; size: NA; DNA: TGTGCCAGCAGTTTAGGACAGGTCTACGAGCAGTACTTC; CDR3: CASSLGQVYEQYF
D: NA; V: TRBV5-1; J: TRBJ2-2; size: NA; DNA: TGCGCCAGCAGCTTGGGCACCTTTCTAACCCCGAACACCGGGGAGCTGTTTTTT; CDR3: CASSLGTFLTPNTGELFF
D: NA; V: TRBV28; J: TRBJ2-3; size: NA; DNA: TGTGCCACCTTGGCCGGGAGTTTCGAAGATACGCAGTATTTT; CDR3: CATLAGSFEDTQYF
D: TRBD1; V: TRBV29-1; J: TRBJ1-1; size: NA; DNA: TGCAGCGTCGCAACAGGGGGCCGAGGTACTGAAGCTTTCTTT; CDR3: CSVATGGRGTEAFF
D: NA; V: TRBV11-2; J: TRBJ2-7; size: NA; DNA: TGTGCCAGCAGCTTATCGGATAGCGCCTACGAGCAGTACTTC; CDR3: CASSLSDSAYEQYF
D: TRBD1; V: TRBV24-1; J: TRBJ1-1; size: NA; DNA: TGTGCCACCAGGCGACAGGGAGACACTGAAGCTTTCTTT; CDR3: CATRRQGDTEAFF
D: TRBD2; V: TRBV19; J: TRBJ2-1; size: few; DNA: TGTGCCAGTAGTACCCGTGGTGGGGCTAGCGGGAGGTCCTACAATGAGCAGTTCTTC; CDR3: CASSTRGGASGRSYNEQFF
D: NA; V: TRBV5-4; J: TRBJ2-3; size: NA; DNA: TGTGCCAGCAGCTTTTGGAGGGATCGGGCAGATACGCAGTATTTT; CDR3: CASSFWRDRADTQYF
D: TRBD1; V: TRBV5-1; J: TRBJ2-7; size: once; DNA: TGCGCCAGCAGCTTGGGGGGACAGGTAATCGACGAGCAGTACTTC; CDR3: CASSLGGQVIDEQYF
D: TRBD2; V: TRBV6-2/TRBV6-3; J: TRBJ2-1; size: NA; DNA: TGTGCCAGCATCCCTTGGGCCGGCCCCGGGAGGGATGAGCAGTTCTTC; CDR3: CASIPWAGPGRDEQFF
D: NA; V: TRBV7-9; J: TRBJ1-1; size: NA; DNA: TGTGCCAGCAGCGGGTACAGGGCGACCCATGACACTGAAGCTTTCTTT; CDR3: CASSGYRATHDTEAFF